This T cell receptor (beta chain) stems from a study of shared clonotypes between healthy human individuals. The wider study: The study used three CD4 naive, three CD4 memory, two CD8 naive and one CD8 memory plate per donor.

For this clone: Its antigen is as yet unknown.

Sequencing was performed with immunoSEQ multiplex PCR; in TCRdb, only in-frame clones are kept and a portion is missing. Seen here are roughly 2 million clones, 85% to 95% observed once, and the top ten hold more than 0.95%. The V gene lost 3 bases and the J gene lost 6 bases, with 20 bases spanning the gap. Germline loops: CDR1 LNHNV, CDR2 YYDKDF (reference sequence). This CDR3 contains 16 residues. Only CD45RO-negative cells positively selected for CCR7 counted as naive CD8 cells, so terminally differentiated effector memory CD45RA+ cells were excluded. Study-level findings and limits: Depth of sequencing was expected to influence donor clonotype sharing. In a few donors, around 5% of naive CD4 clonotypes appeared in common. Memory subsets generally showed smaller estimated richness than naive subsets did.

This chain joins TRBV15 and TRBJ1-2, with D possibly TRBD1 on 6 matching bases. The sequenced sample was naive CD8+ T cells sorted from blood. This sequence originates from a young man in good health. The CDR3 nucleotides are TGTGCCACCAGCAGCGCTGGACAGTCCCCCACGGATGGCTACACCTTC. Protein sequence: CATSSAGQSPTDGYTF.